This T cell receptor beta chain was retrieved from a study of T cell responses to AZD1222 COVID-19 vaccine. Study-wide points: Researchers report vaccine-associated CD4 TCRs spanning spike, with dominance at 160-218 and 743-854. There were mostly white British donors and more females than males, and clonal diversity was possibly underestimated.

The CDR3 has 14 amino acids. Trimming took off 0 bases at V and 6 bases at J, with 10 bases between the two ends. Germline V gives CDR1 SGHTA, CDR2 FQGNSA. Libraries were prepared by immunoSEQ multiplex PCR; TCRdb keeps only in-frame clonotypes and omits some of them. The sample yields 100,000 to 150,000 clones, 80% to 95% seen once. As regards this clone: Its antigen is not identified.

The V and J genes are TRBV7-2 and TRBJ2-3; D ambiguous. The sequence came from an adult who received the AZD1222 COVID-19 vaccine. The sequenced sample was peripheral blood, obtained 28 days after the second AZD1222 dose. CDR3 amino acids: CASSLANPPDTQYF. CDR3 sequence (DNA): TGTGCCAGCAGCTTAGCCAACCCTCCGGATACGCAGTATTTT. The whole variable domain, filled in from reference TRBV7-2 and TRBJ2-3, reads GAGVSQSPSNKVTEKGKDVELRCDPISGHTALYWYRQSLGQGLEFLIYFQGNSAPDKSGLPSDRFSAERTGGSVSTLTIQRTQQEDSAVYLCASSLANPPDTQYFGPGTRLTVL.